This TCR beta chain was recovered during a study of T cells in Graves' hyperthyroidism and ophthalmopathy. Study at large: Blood was drawn when the patient was first diagnosed and still untreated. Study-level findings and limits: Researchers found most expanded thyroid clonotypes above 0.001 in blood as well.

RNA transcripts were the template for amplifying TCR beta CDR3 regions. With the HTBI primer set, the TCR CDR3 went through a first round of RT-PCR. TCRdb reprocessed the multiplex PCR reads via MiXCR and lists one record per CDR3 protein. The sample yields about 400,000 distinct CDR3 sequences, 15% seen once. This clonotype has ten or more counts. Antigen: not known. Ophthalmopathy patients all had a Clinical Activity Score of at least 3, a NOSPECS grade of at least 4 and disease under 3 months old. Together with thyroid ultrasound, orbital computed tomography, serum thyroxine and TRAb, clinical symptoms were used for diagnoses. Trimming shortened V by 4 bases and J by 0 bases, and 14 bases separated the two germline ends. CDR1 SGHRS and CDR2 YFSETQ come from the germline V gene. The CDR3 has 15 residues.

The source material was blood. The rearrangement uses TRBV5-1 and TRBJ2-7; D gene unclear. This clonotype was sampled from an older woman with Graves' ophthalmopathy. DNA of the CDR3: TGCGCCAGCAGCCCTAGTGGGTCCTCCTCCTACGAGCAGTACTTC. Protein sequence: CASSPSGSSSYEQYF.